One sample yielded the 11 T cell receptor beta chains listed below, sequenced in a study of CD8+ T cells in alopecia areata. RNA, once extracted, was reverse transcribed into cDNA for use as the sequencing template. Using immunoSEQ multiplex PCR, the repertoire was profiled, and TCRdb retains in-frame clones only, with some absent. The profile covers about 99,000 clones, with 70% to 90% appearing a single time and 11% taken by the ten largest. Treatment here: oral pan-JAK inhibitor, 5-10 mg twice daily. The sequencing used CD8+ T cells sorted from blood, collected at week 34, from a patient treated with tofacitinib. The receptors come from a human donor with alopecia areata.

This clone appeared once. The genes are TRBV7-8 and TRBJ1-5; D is perhaps TRBD1 (5 bases). With 1 base removed from V and 9 bases from J, the gap between germline ends came to 16 bases. CDR3 length: 15 residues. Germline V gene data show CDR1 as SGHVS and CDR2 as FQNEAQ. The DNA for the CDR3 is TGTGCCAGCAGCTTAGACCCAGGCGAGGGGCGGCCCCAGCATTTT. Translating it yields CASSLDPGEGRPQHF. Full variable domain (remainder filled in from reference TRBV7-8 and TRBJ1-5): GAGVSQSPRYKVAKRGQDVALRCDPISGHVSLFWYQQALGQGPEFLTYFQNEAQLDKSGLPSDRFFAERPEGSVSTLKIQRTQQEDSAVYLCASSLDPGEGRPQHFGDGTRLSIL.

The table lists this clone with a few counts. This chain uses TRBV4-1 with TRBJ2-5, with D possibly being TRBD1 (6 bases). The CDR3 runs to 15 residues. Germline CDR1 is MGHRA and CDR2 is YSYEKL. Trimming cost V 3 bases and J 2 bases, with 13 bases left between them. CDR3 sequence reads: CASSHTQRGQETQYF. The CDR3 bases are TGCGCCAGCAGCCATACTCAAAGGGGGCAAGAGACCCAGTACTTC.

This clone was observed a single time. Other DNA sequences from this sample encode an identical CDR3 as well. DNA of the CDR3: TGTGCCAGCAGCGGGGACTCCTACAATGAGCAGTTCTTC. It specifies CASSGDSYNEQFF. The chain links TRBV9 to TRBJ2-1; unclear D gene. The CDR3 has 13 amino acids. CDR1 is SGDLS and CDR2 is YYNGEE in the germline V gene. V lost 3 bases, J lost 0 bases, and 4 bases lay in between.

J is TRBJ2-3 and V is TRBV27; D is perhaps TRBD1 (6 bases). CDR1 and CDR2 from the germline V gene are MNHEY and SMNVEV (reference sequence). This CDR3 has 13 residues. Trimming shortened V by 8 bases and J by 6 bases, and 15 bases separated the two germline ends. The CDR3 DNA follows: TGTGCCAGCTGTCTTACAGGGTACGATACGCAGTATTTT. Translating gives CASCLTGYDTQYF.

The chain joins TRBV7-2 to TRBJ2-1; the match to TRBD2 covers 11 bases. This CDR3 is 18 amino acids long. V lost 1 base and J lost 0; bases outside the gene matches: 5. Germline V CDR1 and CDR2: SGHTA, FQGNSA. The CDR3 sequence: CASSLGLAGSLSYNEQFF. CDR3 nucleotide sequence: TGTGCCAGCAGCTTAGGACTAGCGGGATCGCTCTCCTACAATGAGCAGTTCTTC.

This chain connects TRBV27 to TRBJ1-4; 7 bases fit TRBD1. Germline loops: CDR1 MNHEY, CDR2 SMNVEV (reference sequence). V lost 8 bases, J lost 12 bases, and 6 bases stayed unmatched. CDR3 length equals 11 residues. The CDR3 here is CASASGTELFF. CDR3 nucleotides: TGTGCCAGCGCCTCCGGGACAGAACTGTTTTTT.

The rearrangement uses TRBV27 and TRBJ2-1; D gene ambiguous. Germline V gives CDR1 MNHEY, CDR2 SMNVEV (reference sequence). The CDR3 is 15 amino acids. Trimming removed 3 bases from V and 5 bases from J, with 14 bases in between. The CDR3 loop reads CASSFRQFPDNEQFF. CDR3 sequence (DNA): TGTGCCAGCAGTTTCCGGCAATTCCCAGACAATGAGCAGTTCTTC.

This clone was observed a handful of times. The rearrangement joins TRBV29-1 to TRBJ2-1, with D unresolved. CDR1 is SQVTM and CDR2 is ANQGSEA in the germline V gene. This CDR3 has 10 amino acids. Trimming cost V 5 bases and J 7 bases, with 6 bases left between them. CDR3 protein: CSVIGNEQFF. CDR3 sequence (DNA): TGCAGCGTTATCGGGAATGAGCAGTTCTTC.

V usage is TRBV29-1 and J usage is TRBJ2-5, with 8 bases matching TRBD1. CDR1 is SQVTM and CDR2 is ANQGSEA in the germline V gene. CDR3 length: 17 amino acids. Trimming took 6 bases from V and 4 from J; bases not matched to a gene: 19. CDR3 amino acids: CSVTPLGTGDPLETQYF. The CDR3 region has the DNA TGCAGCGTCACCCCGCTCGGGACAGGTGACCCCTTAGAGACCCAGTACTTC.

The chain links TRBV4-1 to TRBJ2-7; D possibly matches TRBD1 or TRBD2 (5 bases each). Looked up from germline, CDR1 is MGHRA and CDR2 is YSYEKL. The ends were cut back, 3 bases at V and 0 bases at J, with 9 bases in the middle. The CDR3 covers 14 residues. CDR3 nucleotide sequence: TGCGCCAGCAGCCAGGGGACCTCCTCCTACGAGCAGTACTTC. Translating gives CASSQGTSSYEQYF.

The V call is TRBV4-2, the J call TRBJ2-1, with TRBD2 matching 13 bases. The V gene end was trimmed by 4 bases and the J gene end by 5 bases; junction bases not matched to a gene: 8. This CDR3 region has 17 residues. Germline V gene sequence: CDR1 LGHNA, CDR2 YNFKEQ. DNA for the CDR3: TGTGCCAGCAGCCCCCGACTAGCGGGAGGAAAAAACAATGAGCAGTTCTTC. This sequence encodes CASSPRLAGGKNNEQFF.